This TCR beta chain emerged from a study of OX40 agonist ivuxolimab in advanced cancers. Findings of the study overall: The average count of expanded clones was higher among CD8+ T cells than among CD4+.

Method: immunoSEQ multiplex PCR; TCRdb's copy keeps in-frame clones and lacks some. The sample lists 50,000 to 65,000 clones, nearly 90% occurring once. Patients who had autoimmune disease history or got systemic immunosuppression were left out. This clone has only one observation. Its target is not known. Deletions cut 2 bases from V and 7 bases from J, with 8 bases between. Germline CDR1 reads SEHNR; CDR2 reads FQNEAQ (reference sequence). CDR3 length equals 12 residues. J is TRBJ1-1 and V is TRBV7-9; D is undetermined. The sample consisted of CD4+ or CD8+ T cells sorted from blood, taken in a trial of the OX40 agonist ivuxolimab. The source of this sequence is an adult with an advanced solid tumor such as melanoma, head and neck, liver or kidney cancer. In DNA, the CDR3 is TGTGCCAGCAGCTTAATGGCCGTTGAAGCTTTCTTT. It is translated as CASSLMAVEAFF. The complete variable domain, with remaining parts taken from reference TRBV7-9 and TRBJ1-1, reads DTGVSQNPRHKITKRGQNVTFRCDPISEHNRLYWYRQTLGQGPEFLTYFQNEAQLEKSRLLSDRFSAERPKGSFSTLEIQRTEQGDSAMYLCASSLMAVEAFFGQGTRLTVV.